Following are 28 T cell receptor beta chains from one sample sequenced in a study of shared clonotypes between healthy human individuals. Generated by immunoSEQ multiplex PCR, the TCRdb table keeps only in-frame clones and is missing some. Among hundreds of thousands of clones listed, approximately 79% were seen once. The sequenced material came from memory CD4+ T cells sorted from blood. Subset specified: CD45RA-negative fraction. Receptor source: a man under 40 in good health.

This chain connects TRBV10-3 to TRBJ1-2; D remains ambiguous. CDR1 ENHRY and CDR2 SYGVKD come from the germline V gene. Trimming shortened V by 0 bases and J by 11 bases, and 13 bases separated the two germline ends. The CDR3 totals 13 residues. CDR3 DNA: TGTGCCATCAGTGAGTCCGACCCGCCTACGTACACCTTC. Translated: CAISESDPPTYTF.

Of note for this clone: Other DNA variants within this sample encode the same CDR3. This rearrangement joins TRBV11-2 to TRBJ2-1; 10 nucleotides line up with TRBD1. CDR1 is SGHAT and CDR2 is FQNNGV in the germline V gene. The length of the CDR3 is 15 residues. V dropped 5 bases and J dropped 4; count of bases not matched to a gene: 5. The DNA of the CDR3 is TGTGCCAGCAGCCCGGGGACAGGGGCGTACAATGAGCAGTTCTTC. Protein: CASSPGTGAYNEQFF.

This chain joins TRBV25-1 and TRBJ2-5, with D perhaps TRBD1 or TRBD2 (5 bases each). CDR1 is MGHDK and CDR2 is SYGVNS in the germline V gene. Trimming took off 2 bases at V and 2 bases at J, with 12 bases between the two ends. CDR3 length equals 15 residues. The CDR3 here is CASSENTGRQETQYF. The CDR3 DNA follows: TGTGCCAGCAGTGAAAATACGGGACGGCAAGAGACCCAGTACTTC.

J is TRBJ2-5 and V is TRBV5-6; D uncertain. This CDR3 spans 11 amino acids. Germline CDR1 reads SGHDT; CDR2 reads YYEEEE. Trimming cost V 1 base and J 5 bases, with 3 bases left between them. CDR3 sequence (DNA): TGTGCCAGCAGCTTGAAGGAGACCCAGTACTTC. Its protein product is CASSLKETQYF.

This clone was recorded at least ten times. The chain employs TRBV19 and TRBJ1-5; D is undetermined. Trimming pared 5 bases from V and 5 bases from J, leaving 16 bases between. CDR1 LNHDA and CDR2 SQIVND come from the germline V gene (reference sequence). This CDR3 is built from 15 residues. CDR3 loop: CASSPGQAPYQPQHF. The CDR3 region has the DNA TGTGCCAGTAGTCCCGGGCAGGCCCCCTATCAGCCCCAGCATTTT.

CDR3 protein: CASSLVSGQGSYEQYF. In DNA form, the CDR3 reads TGTGCCAGCAGCTTAGTCAGCGGACAGGGAAGCTACGAGCAGTACTTC. V usage is TRBV7-2 and J usage is TRBJ2-7; 8 bases are a match to TRBD1. Germline loops: CDR1 SGHTA, CDR2 FQGNSA. There are 16 residues in the CDR3. V shed 1 base, J shed 3 bases, and the junction held 8 bases outside the gene matches.

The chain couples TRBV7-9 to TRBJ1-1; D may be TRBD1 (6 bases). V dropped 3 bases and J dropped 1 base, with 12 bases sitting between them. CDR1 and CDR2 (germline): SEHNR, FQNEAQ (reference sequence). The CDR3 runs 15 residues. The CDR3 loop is CASSFYQTGNTEAFF. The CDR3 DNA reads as TGTGCCAGCAGCTTCTACCAGACAGGGAACACTGAAGCTTTCTTT.

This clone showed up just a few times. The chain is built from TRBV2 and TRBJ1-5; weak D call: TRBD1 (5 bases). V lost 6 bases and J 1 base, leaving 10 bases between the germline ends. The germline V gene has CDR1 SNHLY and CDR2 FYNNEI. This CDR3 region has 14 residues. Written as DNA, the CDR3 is TGTGCCAGCAGACCGGGACGGAGCAATCAGCCCCAGCATTTT. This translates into CASRPGRSNQPQHF.

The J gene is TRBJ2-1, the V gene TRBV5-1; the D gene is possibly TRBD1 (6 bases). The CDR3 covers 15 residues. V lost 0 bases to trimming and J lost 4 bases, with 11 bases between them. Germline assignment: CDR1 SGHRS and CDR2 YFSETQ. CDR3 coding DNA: TGCGCCAGCAGCTTGGATTCAGGGGATTACAATGAGCAGTTCTTC. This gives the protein CASSLDSGDYNEQFF.

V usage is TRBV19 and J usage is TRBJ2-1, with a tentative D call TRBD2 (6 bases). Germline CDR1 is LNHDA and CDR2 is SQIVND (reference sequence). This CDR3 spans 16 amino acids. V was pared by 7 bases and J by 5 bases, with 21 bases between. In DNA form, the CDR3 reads TGTGCCAGTACCCCTTGGGGCGGGATTACCAACAATGAGCAGTTCTTC. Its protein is CASTPWGGITNNEQFF. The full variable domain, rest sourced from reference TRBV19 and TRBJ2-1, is DGGITQSPKYLFRKEGQNVTLSCEQNLNHDAMYWYRQDPGQGLRLIYYSQIVNDFQKGDIAEGYSVSREKKESFPLTVTSAQKNPTAFYLCASTPWGGITNNEQFFGPGTRLTVL.

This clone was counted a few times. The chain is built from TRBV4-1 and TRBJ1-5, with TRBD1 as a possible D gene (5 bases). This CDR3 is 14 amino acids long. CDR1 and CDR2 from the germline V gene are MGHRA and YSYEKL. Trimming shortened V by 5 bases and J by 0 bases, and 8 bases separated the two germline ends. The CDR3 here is CASSNTGSNQPQHF. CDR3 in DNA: TGCGCCAGCAGCAATACAGGTAGCAATCAGCCCCAGCATTTT.

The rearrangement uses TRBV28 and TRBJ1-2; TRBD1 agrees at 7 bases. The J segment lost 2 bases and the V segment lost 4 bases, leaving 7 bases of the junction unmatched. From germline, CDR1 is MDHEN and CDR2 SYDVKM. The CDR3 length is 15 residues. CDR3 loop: CASSSTGNMNYGYTF. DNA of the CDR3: TGTGCCAGCAGTTCGACAGGGAACATGAACTATGGCTACACCTTC.

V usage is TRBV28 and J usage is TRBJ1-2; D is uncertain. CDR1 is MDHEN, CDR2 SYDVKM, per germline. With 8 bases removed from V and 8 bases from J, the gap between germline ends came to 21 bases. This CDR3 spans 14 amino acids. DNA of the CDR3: TGTGCCAGCTTCAGTACTTGGAGTGGAGAGGGCTACACCTTC. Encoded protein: CASFSTWSGEGYTF.

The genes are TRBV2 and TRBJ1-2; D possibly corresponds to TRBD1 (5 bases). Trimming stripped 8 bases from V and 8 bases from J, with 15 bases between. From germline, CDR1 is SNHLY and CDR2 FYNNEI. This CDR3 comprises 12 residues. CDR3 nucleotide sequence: TGTGCCAGCTTTTGGGGGACGGGCGGCTACACCTTC. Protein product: CASFWGTGGYTF. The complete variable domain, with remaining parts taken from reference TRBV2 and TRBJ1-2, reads EPEVTQTPSHQVTQMGQEVILRCVPISNHLYFYWYRQILGQKVEFLVSFYNNEISEKSEIFDDQFSVERPDGSNFTLKIRSTKLEDSAMYFCASFWGTGGYTFGSGTRLTVV.

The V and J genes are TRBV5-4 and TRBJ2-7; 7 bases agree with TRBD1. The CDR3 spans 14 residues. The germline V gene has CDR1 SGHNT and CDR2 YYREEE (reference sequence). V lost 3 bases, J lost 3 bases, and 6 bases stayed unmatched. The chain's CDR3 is CASSSTRDSYEQYF. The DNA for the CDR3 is TGTGCCAGCAGCTCTACCCGGGACAGCTACGAGCAGTACTTC.

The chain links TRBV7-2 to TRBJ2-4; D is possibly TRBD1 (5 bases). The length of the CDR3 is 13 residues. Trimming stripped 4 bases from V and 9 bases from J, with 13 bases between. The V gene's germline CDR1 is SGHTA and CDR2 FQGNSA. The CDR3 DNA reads TGTGCCAGCAGCTCGCAGGGATCAGGCATTCAGTACTTC. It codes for CASSSQGSGIQYF.

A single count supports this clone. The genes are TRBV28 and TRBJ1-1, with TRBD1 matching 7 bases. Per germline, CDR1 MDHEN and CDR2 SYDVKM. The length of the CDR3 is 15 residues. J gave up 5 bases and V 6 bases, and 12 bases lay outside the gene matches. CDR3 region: CASREERGQKTEAFF. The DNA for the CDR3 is TGTGCCAGCAGAGAGGAGAGGGGGCAGAAAACTGAAGCTTTCTTT.

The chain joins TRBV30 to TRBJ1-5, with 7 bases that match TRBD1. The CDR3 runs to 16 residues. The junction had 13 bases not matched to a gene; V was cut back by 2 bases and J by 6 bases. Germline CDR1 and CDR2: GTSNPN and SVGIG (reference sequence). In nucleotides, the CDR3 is TGTGCCTGGAGTAAAGGGGGCGCGATTAGAGCTCAGCCCCAGCATTTT. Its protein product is CAWSKGGAIRAQPQHF.

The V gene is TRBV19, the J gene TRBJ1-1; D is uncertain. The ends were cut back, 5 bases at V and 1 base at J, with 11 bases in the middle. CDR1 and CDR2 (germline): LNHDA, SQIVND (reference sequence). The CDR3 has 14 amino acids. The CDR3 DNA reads TGTGCCAGTAGTGCAGAGACCGGGAACACTGAAGCTTTCTTT. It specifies CASSAETGNTEAFF.

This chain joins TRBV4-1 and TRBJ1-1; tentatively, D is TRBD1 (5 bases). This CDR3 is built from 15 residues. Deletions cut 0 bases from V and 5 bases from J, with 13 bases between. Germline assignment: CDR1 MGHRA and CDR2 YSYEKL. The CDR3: CASSQEVRVRTEAFF. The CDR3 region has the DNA TGCGCCAGCAGCCAAGAGGTCAGGGTACGGACTGAAGCTTTCTTT.

The CDR3: CASSPHETSGSAGELFF. CDR3 coding DNA: TGCGCCAGCAGCCCCCATGAGACTAGCGGGAGTGCCGGGGAGCTGTTTTTT. The chain recombines TRBV5-1 with TRBJ2-2; 12 nucleotides align to TRBD2. The germline gives CDR1 SGHRS, CDR2 YFSETQ. CDR3 size: 17 residues. V was clipped by 4 bases and J by 6 bases; unmatched bases: 10.

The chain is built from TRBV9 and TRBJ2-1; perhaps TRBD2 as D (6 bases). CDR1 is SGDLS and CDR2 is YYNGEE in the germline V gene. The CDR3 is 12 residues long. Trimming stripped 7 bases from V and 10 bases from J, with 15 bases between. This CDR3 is CASGGTLTEQFF. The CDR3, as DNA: TGTGCCAGCGGGGGGACCTTAACAGAGCAGTTCTTC.

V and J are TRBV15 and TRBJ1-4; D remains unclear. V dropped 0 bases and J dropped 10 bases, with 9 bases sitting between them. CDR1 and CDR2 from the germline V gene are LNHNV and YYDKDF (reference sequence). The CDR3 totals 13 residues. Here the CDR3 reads CATSRDPSGKLFF. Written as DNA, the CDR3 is TGTGCCACCAGCAGAGACCCCTCCGGAAAACTGTTTTTT.

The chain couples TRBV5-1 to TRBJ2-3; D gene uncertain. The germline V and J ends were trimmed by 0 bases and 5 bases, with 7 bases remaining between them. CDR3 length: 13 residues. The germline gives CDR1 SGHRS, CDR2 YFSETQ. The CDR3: CASSLGPRDTQYF. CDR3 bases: TGCGCCAGCAGCTTGGGCCCTCGAGATACGCAGTATTTT.

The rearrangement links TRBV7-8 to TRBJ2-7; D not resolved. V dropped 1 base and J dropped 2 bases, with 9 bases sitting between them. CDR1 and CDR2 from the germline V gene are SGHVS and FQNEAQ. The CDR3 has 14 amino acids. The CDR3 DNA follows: TGTGCCAGCAGCTTAGTGGCTTTAGCCTACGAGCAGTACTTC. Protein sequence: CASSLVALAYEQYF.

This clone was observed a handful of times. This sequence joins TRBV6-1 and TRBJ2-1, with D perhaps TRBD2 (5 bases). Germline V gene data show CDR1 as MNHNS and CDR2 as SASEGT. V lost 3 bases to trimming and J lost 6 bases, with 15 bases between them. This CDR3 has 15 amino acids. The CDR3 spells CASSERRRGSNEQFF. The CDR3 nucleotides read TGTGCCAGCAGTGAGCGCCGGCGAGGGTCCAATGAGCAGTTCTTC.

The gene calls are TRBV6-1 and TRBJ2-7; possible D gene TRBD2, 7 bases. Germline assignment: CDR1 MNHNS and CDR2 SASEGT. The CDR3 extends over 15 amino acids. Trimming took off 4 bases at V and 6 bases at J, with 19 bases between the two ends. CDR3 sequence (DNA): TGTGCCAGCAGTGGGGTGAGGGGGAGGGCCCTCGAGCAGTACTTC. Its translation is CASSGVRGRALEQYF.

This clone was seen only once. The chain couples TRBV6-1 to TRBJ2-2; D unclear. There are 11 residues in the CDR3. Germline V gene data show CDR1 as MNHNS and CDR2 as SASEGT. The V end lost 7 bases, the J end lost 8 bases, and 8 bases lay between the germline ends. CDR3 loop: CASKGLGELFF. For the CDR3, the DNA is TGTGCCAGCAAAGGTCTAGGGGAGCTGTTTTTT.